Included here is one T cell receptor (beta chain) sequence, with context. Its specificity is not known. Naive CD8 cells comprised CD45RO-negative, CCR7-positively selected cells, excluding terminally differentiated effector memory CD45RA+ cells. The sample originates from a study of shared clonotypes between healthy human individuals. Turning to the study itself: Donors had three CD4 naive, three CD4 memory, two CD8 naive and one CD8 memory plate apiece.

V was trimmed by 0 bases and J by 5 bases, leaving 12 bases between them. Germline loops: CDR1 PRHDT, CDR2 FYEKMQ (reference sequence). This CDR3 region has 15 residues. Sequenced by immunoSEQ multiplex PCR; TCRdb stores in-frame clones only, minus some. This repertoire shows 750,000 to 1,000,000 clones, 80% to 95% found once; its top ten account for 24%. Study results and limitations: Clonotypes that were shared across a handful of donors made up 4% to 6% of naive CD4 clonotypes.

The chain joins TRBV13 to TRBJ2-3, with D unclear. The receptor was isolated from a man aged 30-40 years in good health. Sequencing used naive CD8+ T cells sorted from blood. CDR3: CASSLGGIARDTQYF. The CDR3, as DNA: TGTGCCAGCAGCTTAGGCGGTATTGCGCGAGATACGCAGTATTTT. The variable domain in full, with the rest retrieved from reference TRBV13 and TRBJ2-3, is AAGVIQSPRHLIKEKRETATLKCYPIPRHDTVYWYQQGPGQDPQFLISFYEKMQSDKGSIPDRFSAQQFSDYHSELNMSSLELGDSALYFCASSLGGIARDTQYFGPGTRLTVL.